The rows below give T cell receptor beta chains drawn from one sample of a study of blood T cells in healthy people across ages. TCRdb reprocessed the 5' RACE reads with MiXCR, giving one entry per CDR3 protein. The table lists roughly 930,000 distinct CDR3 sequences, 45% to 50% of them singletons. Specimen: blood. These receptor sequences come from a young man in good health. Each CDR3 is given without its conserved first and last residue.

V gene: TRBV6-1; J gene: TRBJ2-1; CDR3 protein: ASNLGGGGNNEQF
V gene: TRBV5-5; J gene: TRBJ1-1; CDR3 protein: ASSVTAMNTEAF
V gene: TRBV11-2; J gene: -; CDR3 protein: ASSLVTGATYEQY
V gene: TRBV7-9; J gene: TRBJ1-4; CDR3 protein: ASSTEKLNEKLF
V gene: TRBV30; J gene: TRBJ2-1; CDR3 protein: AWSVGGEQF
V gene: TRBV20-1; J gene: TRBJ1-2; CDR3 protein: SLGDNYGYT
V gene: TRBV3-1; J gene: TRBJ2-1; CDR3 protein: ASSRGRGQAYNEQF
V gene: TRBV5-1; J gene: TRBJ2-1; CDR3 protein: AGSLSGQGVSEQF
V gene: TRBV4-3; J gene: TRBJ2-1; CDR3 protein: ASSHVSSGAYNEQF
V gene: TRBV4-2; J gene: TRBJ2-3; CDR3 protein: ASSRSPRATQY
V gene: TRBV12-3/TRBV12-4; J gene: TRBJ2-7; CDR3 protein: ASSPTTSGASYEQY
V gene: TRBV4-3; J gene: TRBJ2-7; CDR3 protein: ASSQESWGLYEQY
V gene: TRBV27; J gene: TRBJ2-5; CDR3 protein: ASSTDRDRGLQETQY
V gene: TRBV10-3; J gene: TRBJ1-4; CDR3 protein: AISESVNEKLF
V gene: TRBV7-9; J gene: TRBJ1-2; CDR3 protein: ASSLPGADCGYT
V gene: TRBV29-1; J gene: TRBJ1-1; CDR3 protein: SASSWDTVAF
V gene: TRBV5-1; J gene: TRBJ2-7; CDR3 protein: ASSSAGGPYEQY
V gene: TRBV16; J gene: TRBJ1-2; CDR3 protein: ASSPTGQGANYGYT
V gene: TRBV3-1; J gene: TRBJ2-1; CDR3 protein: ASSFSGGIHNEQF
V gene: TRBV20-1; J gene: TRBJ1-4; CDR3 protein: SAIQGTSYEKLF
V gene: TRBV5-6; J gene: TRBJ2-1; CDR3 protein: ASIPAGSSGEQF
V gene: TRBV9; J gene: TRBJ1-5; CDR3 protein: ASSVDSVQPQH
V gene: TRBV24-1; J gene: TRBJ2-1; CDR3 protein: ATSDLGTSHEQF
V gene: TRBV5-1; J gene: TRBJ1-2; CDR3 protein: ASSPGTVGHGYT
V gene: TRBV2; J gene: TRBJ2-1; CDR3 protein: ARGLAGGLSNEQF